Listed here is a single T cell receptor (beta chain). The specificity of this receptor is unknown. The cohort was made up of 500 to 850 healthy bone marrow donors. At the time of sampling, all cohort members were nominally healthy, though unrecorded immune exposures were likely present. The donor was CMV seropositive and belonged to the group of over 250 seropositive cohort members. Every donor gave a peripheral blood sample, and the peripheral blood mononuclear cells from that sample were used for TCR beta sequencing. Genomic DNA extraction from the blood cell samples was performed with the Qiagen DNeasy Blood Extraction Kit. The record originates from a study of cytomegalovirus exposure and HLA in healthy donors (dated by TCRdb to about 2017). Some background on the complete study: According to an earlier analysis of 550 to 750 of the donors, about 179 million T cells yielded 117 million unique TCR beta sequences and less than 300 Gb of sequence data. An early release that covered 640 HLA-typed donors contained approximately 300 gigabases of sequencing data and tens of millions of unique TCR sequences. Among the roughly 390 genotyped donors, around 81% belonged to the genetic ancestry cluster associated with self-reported Caucasian donors. The study was designed to test whether signatures of past pathogen exposure could be identified by cataloging public T cell receptors. The T cell repertoires of 700 or so subjects were profiled by immunosequencing and related to cytomegalovirus serostatus. In addition to the first cohort of approximately 650 subjects, a separate validation cohort of over 90 different subjects was used. The study combined high-throughput TCR immunosequencing, statistical association of individual TCRs with disease status, and machine learning to predict cytomegalovirus infection status. A later analysis re-examined previously published TCR beta repertoires from 500 to 700 donors and added high-resolution HLA genotyping to investigate patterns of TCR occurrence. Rather than using new phenotypic data, the later analysis identified candidate immune exposures from TCR beta sequences and from how often those sequences occurred across donors. To decide whether each TCR beta V gene segment behaved as functional or pseudogenic, an earlier analysis of over 500 of the donors relied on high-throughput TCR beta sequencing. Donor age, sex, ethnicity and CMV serostatus were compiled together with the repertoire data. Genome-wide SNP genotypes for about 55% of the 666 donors were used in a later genetic analysis, which treated that subset as a discovery cohort. All discovery cohort repertoires had been generated on a single sequencing platform. Class I and class II HLA loci were covered by the typing at four-digit resolution. The number of typed donors differed by locus: about 629-640 for A, B, C, DRB1 and DQB1; 500 to 550 for DQA1; some 610 for DPA1; and about 450 for DPB1. Because of strong linkage in the cohort, 5 or 6 DR-DQ haplotypes were treated as single units for association and clustering. Across about 370 genotyped donors of the cohort, an average of approximately 240,000 unique TCR beta nucleotide sequences per donor were sequenced, and about a sixth of those sequences were non-productive.

Results the study describes overall, beyond this receptor: Specific HLA alleles were associated with over 15,000 TCR beta sequences at a false discovery rate of 0.05 in a later analysis. The classifier was reported to diagnose cytomegalovirus status with high specificity and sensitivity in both the original cohort and the validation cohort. The 87-base-pair reads could not distinguish some IMGT-functional V segments, including TRBV6-2 and TRBV6-3, so those segments were excluded. According to a later analysis, parvovirus B19, influenza, CMV and Epstein-Barr virus appeared linked to several top co-occurrence clusters. According to a later analysis, TCR association rates differed among HLA loci, with DRB1 alleles showing the most associated TCRs and HLA-C alleles showing the fewest. A further reported finding was that TCR beta sequences accurately predicted the HLA-A and HLA-B alleles for most subjects in the first cohort. In a later genetic analysis, fewer N-insertions in productive TCRs were reported among donors in an Asian-associated ancestry cluster than the roughly 700-donor mean. A later genetic analysis associated a missense DCLRE1C variant with V-gene and J-gene trimming of TCR beta chains, and an independent cohort replicated the association. An earlier analysis of approximately 530 of the donors showed that most TCR beta V segments appeared in productive rearrangements either about 90% or about 30% of the time, which broadly matched IMGT annotations. Because HLA typing was unavailable for some donors at each locus, only the typed subset was used in association tests. Correlated functional status among segregating V segments might be attributable to linkage disequilibrium, but an unknown experimental factor could not be ruled out. According to the authors, the approach could potentially be generalized to other disease states and immunological phenotypes. According to a later analysis, most CMV-associated TCR beta chains appeared to be HLA-restricted, and the HLA associations seemed to be driven largely by CMV exposure. A total of around 150 TCR beta chains were listed by the study as associated with cytomegalovirus. The presence/absence analyses assumed that sequencing depth was roughly uniform across donors, and that assumption may not be true. CMV serostatus was the only immune exposure information available for the cohort. Strong co-occurrence of HLA alleles, especially DR and DQ, made assigning TCR associations to individual alleles difficult. A group of highly shared sequence variants was considered likely to be a technical artifact of the sequencing pipeline. In vitro tests confirmed that a few of the cytomegalovirus-associated TCR beta chains recognize cytomegalovirus antigens. Most TCR sequences were seen in very few donors, while some public TCRs were found in many individuals. The earlier analysis of about 600 of the donors excluded seventeen rarely observed V segments, including chromosome 9 orphons, because counts were too low. The cohort was sequenced for TCR beta chains only, and without alpha or paired-chain data the features that could be detected were limited. A later analysis found that HLA-associated TCR beta chains were more clonally expanded and had lower generation probabilities than equally common non-associated chains.

Libraries were built with the immunoSEQ multiplex PCR assay. For the multiplex PCR, a mixture combining 60 forward primers for TCR Vbeta segments and 13 reverse primers for TCR Jbeta segments was used. The CDR3 region of rearranged TCR beta genes was amplified from genomic DNA by a multiplex PCR assay. Amplified TCR beta libraries were sequenced as 87-base-pair reads on the Illumina HiSeq System. As for how the authors treated the data: In a later analysis, around 80 million unique TCR beta chains were counted across the 650 to 700 repertoires, and roughly 10 million of these chains were shared by at least two donors. To remove PCR and sequencing errors, raw reads were error-corrected and collapsed into unique sequences using a nearest-neighbor algorithm that merged closely related sequences. CDR3 sequences were aligned to IMGT reference sequences to assign V, D and J gene segments. Each retained sequence needed at least a six-nucleotide match to both a V gene segment and a J gene segment. A rearrangement counted as productive if the CDR3 had no stop codons and remained in frame with V and J, and every other rearrangement counted as non-productive. Following IMGT convention, CDR3 was defined as the stretch from the second conserved V-encoded cysteine up to the conserved J-encoded phenylalanine. The earlier analysis of fewer than 700 of the donors excluded sequences that lacked an unambiguous match to a single V gene segment. An earlier analysis of 500 to 600 of the donors classified V segments as functional when productive rearrangements were above 56.7% and as segregating when the standard deviation between donors was above 5%. To diagnose cytomegalovirus status from the catalog of TCR beta chain sequences, a statistical classification framework was built. In a later analysis, TCR nucleotide sequences were compared against IMGT/GENE-DB human TR gene sequences so that V and J genes could be assigned. The TCRdist pipeline was used in a later analysis to assign CDR3 sequences and most-parsimonious VDJ recombination scenarios. In a later analysis, each TCR beta chain was defined by its CDR3 amino acid sequence together with its V-gene family, and reads without a unique V-gene family were excluded. To address suspected cross-contamination and a sequencing artifact, a later analysis removed roughly 580 highly shared, low-generation-probability nucleotide sequences. A later analysis calculated a clonal expansion index for each public chain from normalized within-repertoire ranks of inferred template counts. In a later analysis, generation probabilities were computed with a VDJ recombination model fitted to out-of-frame rearrangements, and the resulting probabilities were checked against IGoR. In a later analysis, TCR-TCR, TCR-HLA and TCR-CMV co-occurrence was scored with hypergeometric tests, and a repertoire-size bias correction was applied to TCR pairs. In a later analysis, false discovery rates were estimated by permuting HLA or CMV assignments 20 times. In a later analysis, co-occurring TCRs were grouped with DBSCAN, and TCRdist sequence similarity was added when clustering was performed within HLA-allele-positive subsets. For co-occurrence clustering, repertoires with fewer than 30,000 or more than 120,000 public chains were excluded, along with roughly 5 repertoires with anomalous nucleotide sharing. TCRdb mirrors the immuneACCESS table, restricted to in-frame sequences. Some clones are absent from its copies; in checked studies, under half trace to an unresolved V gene, and the reason for the others is unknown. V and J calls and clone size are copied from that table; D and trimming were computed from the DNA. This specimen's table enumerates about 210,000 clones. Of the sample, over 0.75% falls within the top ten clones.

Relative to germline, V is missing 4 bases and J is missing 2 bases, with 4 bases of the junction outside any gene match. Reading the germline V gene gives CDR1 SGHRS and CDR2 YFSETQ. The CDR3 sequence holds 18 residues, the cysteine and phenylalanine included. The kept DNA is CDR3 alone, 54 bases in frame from the first base. The chain couples TRBV5-1 to TRBJ2-6; the central 15 bases match TRBD2. Sequenced material: PBMCs. The clonotype was recovered from a woman in her 30s in good health and CMV-seropositive. The nucleotides read TGCGCCAGCAGCCATGGACTAGCGGGGGGGCCTGGGGCCAACGTCCTGACTTTC. It is translated as CASSHGLAGGPGANVLTF.